This entry lists 13 T cell receptor beta chains sequenced from one sample in a study of blood T cell repertoires in COVID-19. The table came from immunoSEQ multiplex PCR; TCRdb's copy has only in-frame clones and leaves some out. The table lists some 530,000 clones, approximately 83% of them singletons. The material sequenced was peripheral blood. These receptors were obtained from a human donor in a cohort sampled during active COVID-19.

The chain employs TRBV7-3 and TRBJ1-6, with 7 bases identical to TRBD1. V was clipped by 5 bases and J by 9 bases; unmatched bases: 7. Germline CDR1 is SGHTA and CDR2 is FQGTGA. The CDR3 covers 14 residues. This chain's CDR3 is CASSQGVQGSPLHF. Here the CDR3 DNA reads TGTGCCAGCAGCCAGGGGGTACAGGGTTCACCCCTCCACTTT.

The chain recombines TRBV20-1 with TRBJ1-5; a weak D match, TRBD1 (5 bases). Trimming took off 6 bases at V and 7 bases at J, with 7 bases between the two ends. Germline lookup yields CDR1 DFQATT and CDR2 SNEGSKA (reference sequence). The CDR3 contains 10 residues. The CDR3 sequence: CSAKGQPQHF. The CDR3 DNA sequence: TGCAGTGCGAAGGGGCAGCCCCAGCATTTT.

With respect to this clone: Different DNA sequences within this sample yield the same CDR3. V is TRBV29-1 and J is TRBJ1-1; 7 nucleotides line up with TRBD1. CDR3 length: 12 amino acids. V was clipped by 5 bases and J by 2 bases; unmatched bases: 2. CDR1 is SQVTM, CDR2 ANQGSEA, per germline. CDR3 DNA: TGCAGCGTTCGACAGGGAAACACTGAAGCTTTCTTT. It codes for CSVRQGNTEAFF.

This clone came up a few times. CDR3 sequence (DNA): TGTGCCAGCAGTTTTCCTGGCAGGGGGAAGTTTGGCTACACCTTC. Translation gives CASSFPGRGKFGYTF. This chain joins TRBV28 and TRBJ1-2; 7 bases line up with TRBD1. The V gene end was trimmed by 3 bases and the J gene end by 7 bases; junction bases not matched to a gene: 11. This CDR3 spans 15 amino acids. Germline CDR1 is MDHEN and CDR2 is SYDVKM.

CDR3 nucleotide sequence: TGTGCCAGTAGTACCCGGGACAGGCCCAGCTCCTACGAGCAGTACTTC. Protein sequence: CASSTRDRPSSYEQYF. The rearrangement uses TRBV19 and TRBJ2-7; 8 bases agree with TRBD1. The trim removed 4 bases at V and 0 bases at J, leaving 8 bases unmatched. This CDR3 has 16 amino acids. The germline CDR1 and CDR2 sequences are LNHDA and SQIVND (reference sequence). Drawing the rest from reference TRBV19 and TRBJ2-7, the complete variable domain is DGGITQSPKYLFRKEGQNVTLSCEQNLNHDAMYWYRQDPGQGLRLIYYSQIVNDFQKGDIAEGYSVSREKKESFPLTVTSAQKNPTAFYLCASSTRDRPSSYEQYFGPGTRLTVT.

Turning to this clone: Other nucleotide sequences from this sample produce the same CDR3. This chain links TRBV9 with TRBJ2-5; D might be TRBD2 (5 bases). Germline assignment: CDR1 SGDLS and CDR2 YYNGEE. V lost 5 bases and J 2 bases, leaving 10 bases between the germline ends. The CDR3 contains 13 residues. The CDR3 DNA follows: TGTGCCAGCAGTCTGTCGGGACAAGAGACCCAGTACTTC. Translation gives CASSLSGQETQYF.

The V call is TRBV11-3, the J call TRBJ1-2; 8 bases agree with TRBD1. The CDR3 sequence is 13 residues long. Germline V gene sequence: CDR1 SGHNT, CDR2 YENEEA. Trimming cost V 1 base and J 8 bases; bases outside gene matches: 3. CDR3: CASSLGQGYGYTF. CDR3 bases: TGTGCCAGCAGCTTAGGACAGGGGTACGGCTACACCTTC.

This chain links TRBV24-1 with TRBJ1-2; unclear D gene. Trimming left V 4 bases short and J 5 bases short, with 13 bases between. CDR1 and CDR2 (germline): KGHDR, SFDVKD. This CDR3 is built from 14 residues. This CDR3 reads CATSESGSGYGYTF. The CDR3 DNA is TGTGCCACCAGTGAATCGGGGAGTGGGTATGGCTACACCTTC.

This chain links TRBV12-3 or TRBV12-4 with TRBJ1-2; no reliable D call. The V end was cut by 8 bases, the J end by 4 bases, with 14 bases between. The length of the CDR3 is 13 residues. The CDR3 bases are TGTGCCAGCGGATCGGGGAACGGCTATGGCTACACCTTC. This encodes CASGSGNGYGYTF.

The V and J genes are TRBV4-1 and TRBJ2-1; 8 bases match TRBD2. After removal of 3 bases from V and 8 bases from J, the junction contained 9 bases not matched to a gene. Germline CDR1 reads MGHRA; CDR2 reads YSYEKL. The CDR3 contains 15 residues. The CDR3 protein is CASSQSGTRLDEQFF. As DNA, the CDR3 is TGCGCCAGCAGCCAGTCCGGGACTAGGTTAGATGAGCAGTTCTTC.

The chain links TRBV18 to TRBJ2-1; 8 bases line up with TRBD2. V lost 3 bases, J lost 4 bases, and 8 bases stayed unmatched. This CDR3 contains 16 residues. Germline V gene lookup returns CDR1 KGHSH and CDR2 LQKENI. CDR3 sequence: CASSPLGLAGYNEQFF. Here the CDR3 DNA reads TGTGCCAGCTCACCCCTAGGACTAGCTGGTTACAATGAGCAGTTCTTC.

This chain uses TRBV7-3 with TRBJ2-3, with 9 positions matching TRBD1. Trimming removed 4 bases from V and 3 bases from J; junction bases left unmatched: 8. This CDR3 comprises 16 residues. The germline CDR1 and CDR2 sequences are SGHTA and FQGTGA. The CDR3 region is CASSSLGGTGTDTQYF. The CDR3 DNA reads as TGTGCCAGCAGCTCCCTGGGCGGGACAGGGACAGATACGCAGTATTTT.

This chain links TRBV29-1 with TRBJ1-2; D not certain. Looked up from germline, CDR1 is SQVTM and CDR2 is ANQGSEA. V was pared by 1 base and J by 1 base, with 4 bases between. The CDR3 length is 12 residues. CDR3 in DNA: TGCAGCGTTGAAGGACTTAACTATGGCTACACCTTC. Protein sequence: CSVEGLNYGYTF.